The 17 T cell receptor beta chains presented below share a single source sample, sequenced in a study of beta chain features in type 1 diabetes. The study, taken as a whole, reports: Type 1 diabetes patients showed a moderate but significant shortening of TCRB CDR3s in all four CD4+ subsets.

Which antigens these TCRs recognize remains unknown. The whole isolated RNA underwent reverse transcription, so sequencing captured expressed TCRB transcripts. Sequenced by immunoSEQ multiplex PCR; TCRdb stores in-frame clones only, minus some. The sample includes 600,000 to 700,000 clones, approximately 13% of them seen just once. Sequencing used naive CD4+ T cells from blood. These receptors were taken from a man aged 30 to 45 with type 1 diabetes.

The chain has TRBV6-6 and TRBJ2-7, with TRBD2 as a possible D gene (6 bases). The V and J ends lost 11 bases and 1 base respectively, with 12 bases between them. Germline loops: CDR1 MNHNY, CDR2 SVGAGI (reference sequence). This CDR3 is built from 12 residues. CDR3 sequence (DNA): TGTGCCGGGGGGACGGAGTCCTACGAGCAGTACTTC. This codes for CAGGTESYEQYF.

The rearrangement joins TRBV30 to TRBJ2-5; D gene uncertain. The CDR3 is 12 amino acids. V gave up 2 bases and J gave up 9 bases, with 13 bases separating them. Looked up from germline, CDR1 is GTSNPN and CDR2 is SVGIG (reference sequence). In DNA, the CDR3 is TGTGCCTGGAGTCAAAGGAAGATGGCCCAGTACTTC. Its protein is CAWSQRKMAQYF.

Only a few counts were recorded for this clone. The chain has TRBV30 and TRBJ1-2; D might be TRBD1 (5 bases). CDR1 GTSNPN and CDR2 SVGIG come from the germline V gene (reference sequence). V lost 6 bases and J 6 bases, leaving 17 bases between the germline ends. The CDR3 length is 13 residues. The CDR3 coding sequence is TGTGCCTGCGTAAGGCAGGGTGATAATGGCTACACCTTC. Translated, it gives CACVRQGDNGYTF.

This clone was counted only a few times. The chain couples TRBV9 to TRBJ2-2; D possibly corresponds to TRBD1 (6 bases). Trimming left V 5 bases short and J 5 bases short, with 10 bases between. The CDR3 consists of 13 residues. Germline V CDR1 and CDR2: SGDLS, YYNGEE. This chain's CDR3 is CASRGRGTGELFF. In DNA form, the CDR3 reads TGTGCCAGCAGAGGCAGGGGTACCGGGGAGCTGTTTTTT.

The CDR3 region is CASSLGRLAGTDTQYF. The CDR3 bases are TGTGCCAGCAGCTTAGGACGGCTAGCGGGCACAGATACGCAGTATTTT. This chain links TRBV7-9 with TRBJ2-3; 7 bases are shared with TRBD2. Germline values: CDR1 SEHNR, CDR2 FQNEAQ (reference sequence). The CDR3 extends over 16 amino acids. V shed 1 base and J 1 base; nucleotides not matched to a gene: 5.

The J gene is TRBJ2-3, the V gene TRBV7-9; weak D call: TRBD1 (6 bases). CDR1 is SEHNR and CDR2 is FQNEAQ in the germline V gene (reference sequence). V lost 1 base and J lost 2, with 10 bases in between. The CDR3 is made up of 15 amino acids. The CDR3 reads CASSLVGQHTDTQYF. In nucleotides, the CDR3 is TGTGCCAGCAGCTTAGTTGGACAGCACACAGATACGCAGTATTTT.

To note about this clone: The same CDR3 arises from other DNA sequences in this sample as well. The V call is TRBV9, the J call TRBJ2-5, with D tentatively TRBD1 or TRBD2 (5 bases each). The CDR3 consists of 13 residues. The germline gives CDR1 SGDLS, CDR2 YYNGEE. The ends were cut back, 1 base at V and 5 bases at J, with 9 bases in the middle. The CDR3 DNA reads as TGTGCCAGCAGCGTAACGGGGCAGGAGACCCAGTACTTC. Protein product: CASSVTGQETQYF. Full variable domain (outside the CDR3, taken from reference TRBV9 and TRBJ2-5): DSGVTQTPKHLITATGQRVTLRCSPRSGDLSVYWYQQSLDQGLQFLIQYYNGEERAKGNILERFSAQQFPDLHSELNLSSLELGDSALYFCASSVTGQETQYFGPGTRLLVL.

This chain connects TRBV11-3 to TRBJ2-1, with D possibly being TRBD1 (6 bases). V gave up 2 bases and J gave up 3 bases, with 8 bases separating them. Per the germline V gene, CDR1 is SGHNT and CDR2 is YENEEA. This CDR3 is built from 14 residues. The chain's CDR3 is CASSLTGRYNEQFF. The CDR3 DNA is TGTGCCAGCAGCTTAACAGGGCGCTACAATGAGCAGTTCTTC.

This chain joins TRBV28 and TRBJ2-1, with TRBD1 matching over 9 bases. This CDR3 is built from 17 residues. Losses at the gene ends were 5 bases for V and 4 bases for J; bases not matched to a gene: 12. Germline assignment: CDR1 MDHEN and CDR2 SYDVKM. CDR3 coding DNA: TGTGCCAGCAGTCCTCAAGGAACAGGGGGCCTATACAATGAGCAGTTCTTC. Translating it yields CASSPQGTGGLYNEQFF.

The rearrangement joins TRBV18 to TRBJ2-3; D is possibly TRBD1 (5 bases). Trimming removed 3 bases at V and 0 bases at J, with 10 bases between. CDR3 size: 15 residues. The germline V gene has CDR1 KGHSH and CDR2 LQKENI. CDR3 loop: CASSPMGLSTDTQYF. CDR3 sequence (DNA): TGTGCCAGCTCACCGATGGGGCTAAGCACAGATACGCAGTATTTT.

V usage is TRBV7-8 and J usage is TRBJ2-5; D unresolved. The CDR3 is 13 amino acids. Between the trimmed V and J ends, which lost 5 bases and 1 base, there was a span of 8 bases. The germline gives CDR1 SGHVS, CDR2 FQNEAQ. The CDR3 is CASSALVQETQYF. CDR3 nucleotide sequence: TGTGCCAGCAGCGCACTGGTCCAAGAGACCCAGTACTTC.

This clone was observed a handful of times. The rearrangement links TRBV7-8 to TRBJ2-3; 9 bases align to TRBD2. CDR3 length: 17 residues. Trimming at V came to 5 bases and at J to 2 bases, leaving 11 bases not matched to a gene. Germline-derived CDR1 and CDR2 are SGHVS and FQNEAQ. The CDR3 bases are TGTGCCAGCAGCCGAGTGGGGGCTAGCGGGATCACAGATACGCAGTATTTT. Its protein is CASSRVGASGITDTQYF.

This clone has more than one count but fewer than ten. This sequence joins TRBV7-2 and TRBJ2-7; maybe TRBD2 (6 bases). This CDR3 comprises 15 residues. V lost 5 bases and J lost 6, with 20 bases in between. Germline CDR1 is SGHTA and CDR2 is FQGNSA. The chain's CDR3 is CASSPTQEGHTEQYF. CDR3 DNA: TGTGCCAGCAGCCCAACGCAGGAGGGGCATACCGAGCAGTACTTC.

V usage is TRBV5-6 and J usage is TRBJ1-6, with 8 bases lining up with TRBD1. Germline V gene lookup returns CDR1 SGHDT and CDR2 YYEEEE. Losses at the gene ends were 2 bases for V and 7 bases for J; bases not matched to a gene: 8. The CDR3 extends over 16 amino acids. CDR3 sequence: CASSFTGGFLNSPLHF. In DNA form, the CDR3 reads TGTGCCAGCAGCTTCACAGGGGGGTTTTTGAATTCACCCCTCCACTTT. The full variable domain, completed using reference TRBV5-6 and TRBJ1-6, is DAGVTQSPTHLIKTRGQQVTLRCSPKSGHDTVSWYQQALGQGPQFIFQYYEEEERQRGNFPDRFSGHQFPNYSSELNVNALLLGDSALYLCASSFTGGFLNSPLHFGNGTRLTVT.

The V and J genes are TRBV4-2 and TRBJ2-3, with 9 positions matching TRBD2. Germline V lookup: CDR1 LGHNA, CDR2 YNFKEQ. The J segment lost 1 base and the V segment lost 4 bases, leaving 3 bases of the junction unmatched. The CDR3 consists of 15 residues. The CDR3 loop reads CASSPERGGTDTQYF. For the CDR3, the DNA is TGTGCCAGCAGCCCCGAGCGGGGGGGCACAGATACGCAGTATTTT.

The chain uses TRBV7-3 and TRBJ2-1; 7 nucleotides line up with TRBD1. After removal of 2 bases from V and 6 bases from J, the junction contained 4 bases not matched to a gene. The CDR3 length is 14 residues. Germline lookup yields CDR1 SGHTA and CDR2 FQGTGA. CDR3 DNA: TGTGCCAGCAGCTTAGACAGGGTAGGCAATGAGCAGTTCTTC. Its translation is CASSLDRVGNEQFF.

This clone was seen a handful of times. The rearrangement links TRBV5-6 to TRBJ1-5, with TRBD1 as a possible D gene (5 bases). CDR1 is SGHDT and CDR2 is YYEEEE in the germline V gene. V was clipped by 4 bases and J by 4 bases, with 12 bases between them. The CDR3 sequence is 14 residues long. CDR3 in DNA: TGTGCCAGCAGCACCGGACATAGAAATCAGCCCCAGCATTTT. It translates to CASSTGHRNQPQHF.